A single sample gave rise to the 23 T cell receptor beta chains below, sequenced in a study of blood T cell repertoires in COVID-19. The method was immunoSEQ multiplex PCR; TCRdb's version includes in-frame clones alone and lacks a portion of them. The sample yields around 250,000 clones, around nine tenths seen once. Specimen: PBMCs or T cells enriched from blood (not recorded which). The receptors stem from a woman in her 50s who had recovered from COVID-19.

The V gene is TRBV18, the J gene TRBJ1-5; 7 bases agree with TRBD1. CDR1 is KGHSH and CDR2 is LQKENI in the germline V gene. The CDR3 has 13 amino acids. After removal of 5 bases from V and 4 bases from J, the junction contained 2 bases not matched to a gene. Written as DNA, the CDR3 is TGTGCCAGCTCAGACAGGGTGAATCAGCCCCAGCATTTT. It specifies CASSDRVNQPQHF. Supplemented by reference TRBV18 and TRBJ1-5, the full variable domain reads NAGVMQNPRHLVRRRGQEARLRCSPMKGHSHVYWYRQLPEEGLKFMVYLQKENIIDESGMPKERFSAEFPKEGPSILRIQQVVRGDSAAYFCASSDRVNQPQHFGDGTRLSIL.

The chain couples TRBV13 to TRBJ1-1, with 9 positions matching TRBD1. This CDR3 has 14 residues. CDR1 PRHDT and CDR2 FYEKMQ come from the germline V gene (reference sequence). V shed 3 bases, J shed 12 bases, and the junction held 11 bases outside the gene matches. CDR3 amino acids: CASSFRDRALSPFF. The CDR3 DNA reads TGTGCCAGCAGCTTCCGGGACAGGGCTCTATCTCCTTTCTTT. Drawing the rest from reference TRBV13 and TRBJ1-1, the complete variable domain is AAGVIQSPRHLIKEKRETATLKCYPIPRHDTVYWYQQGPGQDPQFLISFYEKMQSDKGSIPDRFSAQQFSDYHSELNMSSLELGDSALYFCASSFRDRALSPFFGQGTRLTVV.

This rearrangement joins TRBV20-1 to TRBJ1-2; D is unresolved. From germline, CDR1 is DFQATT and CDR2 SNEGSKA (reference sequence). The V end was cut by 3 bases, the J end by 8 bases, with 4 bases between. This CDR3 is 9 amino acids long. CDR3 in amino acids: CSASRGYTF. In DNA form, the CDR3 reads TGCAGTGCTAGTCGGGGCTACACCTTC.

The chain recombines TRBV12-3 or TRBV12-4 with TRBJ2-1; 8 bases fit TRBD1. This CDR3 is 12 amino acids long. J gave up 9 bases and V 6 bases, and 4 bases lay outside the gene matches. CDR3 DNA sequence: TGTGCCAGCAGCCTGACAGGGGTTGAGCAGTTCTTC. Its protein product is CASSLTGVEQFF.

The CDR3 is CASSRGTSGRLDTQYF. The CDR3 coding sequence is TGTGCCAGCAGCCGCGGGACTAGCGGGAGATTAGATACGCAGTATTTT. V and J are TRBV11-3 and TRBJ2-3, with TRBD2 matching 14 bases. Germline CDR1 SGHNT, CDR2 YENEEA. Losses at the gene ends were 5 bases for V and 5 bases for J; bases not matched to a gene: 6. This CDR3 has 16 amino acids. Full variable domain (rest looked up from reference TRBV11-3 and TRBJ2-3): EAGVVQSPRYKIIEKKQPVAFWCNPISGHNTLYWYLQNLGQGPELLIRYENEEAVDDSQLPKDRFSAERLKGVDSTLKIQPAELGDSAVYLCASSRGTSGRLDTQYFGPGTRLTVL.

The chain recombines TRBV21-1 with TRBJ2-6; TRBD1, the table's D call, was not compared with the DNA. TRBV21-1 is designated a pseudogene. This CDR3 is built from 17 residues. CDR3 sequence (DNA): TGTGCCAGCAGCAAAGGACAGACCCTCTCTGGGGCCAACGTCCTGACTTTC. It is translated as CASSKGQTLSGANVLTF.

The chain combines TRBV6-5 with TRBJ1-1; 8 bases match TRBD1. CDR1 and CDR2 (germline): MNHEY, SVGAGI. The CDR3 runs to 12 residues. Germline trimming cut 4 bases from V and 12 bases from J; bases unmatched to any gene: 7. Here the CDR3 reads CASSWFRTGTFF. Written as DNA, the CDR3 is TGTGCCAGCAGTTGGTTTAGGACAGGGACTTTCTTT.

The rearrangement joins TRBV5-1 to TRBJ2-7; 8 bases agree with TRBD2. The J segment lost 3 bases and the V segment lost 5 bases, leaving 10 bases of the junction unmatched. Germline V gene lookup returns CDR1 SGHRS and CDR2 YFSETQ. This CDR3 comprises 15 residues. In DNA, the CDR3 is TGCGCCAGCAGTCCGGCGGGGGGAGGGATCTACGAGCAGTACTTC. Its translation: CASSPAGGGIYEQYF.

V usage is TRBV5-1 and J usage is TRBJ2-6; a possible D gene is TRBD2 (6 bases). The CDR3 runs 15 residues. CDR1 and CDR2 from the germline V gene are SGHRS and YFSETQ. V lost 4 bases, J lost 2 bases, and 10 bases lay in between. CDR3 sequence reads: CASSPWGAGANVLTF. Here the CDR3 DNA reads TGCGCCAGCAGCCCGTGGGGGGCTGGGGCCAACGTCCTGACTTTC.

The chain employs TRBV6-1 and TRBJ2-1, with D maybe TRBD2 (7 bases). CDR3 size: 17 residues. Germline CDR1 is MNHNS and CDR2 is SASEGT. V lost 0 bases and J lost 0, with 12 bases in between. CDR3 nucleotides: TGTGCCAGCAGTGAAGCAGGCGGGGGCAGCTCCTACAATGAGCAGTTCTTC. Protein sequence: CASSEAGGGSSYNEQFF.

J is TRBJ2-3 and V is TRBV25-1; TRBD1 agrees at 9 bases. Germline lookup yields CDR1 MGHDK and CDR2 SYGVNS. V shed 8 bases and J 8 bases; nucleotides not matched to a gene: 5. The CDR3 spans 12 residues. Here the CDR3 reads CASGQGLGTQYF. CDR3 coding DNA: TGTGCCAGCGGACAGGGGTTGGGTACGCAGTATTTT.

The gene calls are TRBV7-9 and TRBJ1-6; 7 bases map to TRBD1. V lost 6 bases, J lost 7 bases, and 9 bases stayed unmatched. The V gene's germline CDR1 is SEHNR and CDR2 FQNEAQ (reference sequence). CDR3 length: 15 amino acids. The CDR3: CASSLQGIGNSPLHF. Here the CDR3 DNA reads TGTGCCAGCAGTTTACAGGGGATCGGGAATTCACCCCTCCACTTT.

V gene TRBV5-6 combines with J gene TRBJ2-3; 9 positions match TRBD1. Per the germline V gene, CDR1 is SGHDT and CDR2 is YYEEEE. The CDR3 length is 17 residues. The trim removed 4 bases at V and 2 bases at J, leaving 11 bases unmatched. The CDR3 loop is CASSARTGASPTDTQYF. CDR3 in DNA: TGTGCCAGCAGCGCCCGGACAGGGGCGAGCCCCACAGATACGCAGTATTTT.

This clone was observed a single time. This chain uses TRBV19 with TRBJ1-5, with TRBD1 matching 7 bases. V trimming: 6 bases; J trimming: 1 base; junction bases outside the gene matches: 9. The CDR3 has 16 residues. Germline values: CDR1 LNHDA, CDR2 SQIVND (reference sequence). The CDR3 sequence: CASSIINRGSNQPQHF. CDR3 bases: TGTGCCAGTAGCATAATAAACAGGGGCAGCAATCAGCCCCAGCATTTT.

V gene TRBV9 combines with J gene TRBJ2-2, with 8 bases identical to TRBD2. Trimming took 4 bases from V and 5 from J; bases not matched to a gene: 13. CDR3 length: 17 residues. Germline CDR1 is SGDLS and CDR2 is YYNGEE. For the CDR3, the DNA is TGTGCCAGCAGCCCCCAGACTAGCGCTCAAGGGACCGGGGAGCTGTTTTTT. Translating it yields CASSPQTSAQGTGELFF.

The rearrangement links TRBV28 to TRBJ1-6, with D uncertain. The CDR3 runs 18 residues. Germline CDR1 is MDHEN and CDR2 is SYDVKM. V was trimmed by 5 bases and J by 0 bases, leaving 17 bases between them. The CDR3 bases are TGTGCCAGCAGTCCCCGCTCAGGTCTTCGCTCCTATAATTCACCCCTCCACTTT. Translating gives CASSPRSGLRSYNSPLHF.

This clone appeared a single time. CDR3 residues: CASSPNAGRETQYF. CDR3 DNA sequence: TGCGCCAGCAGCCCGAATGCGGGCCGGGAGACCCAGTACTTC. V gene TRBV5-1 combines with J gene TRBJ2-5; tentative D call: TRBD2 (5 bases). The CDR3 totals 14 residues. Per the germline V gene, CDR1 is SGHRS and CDR2 is YFSETQ. V dropped 4 bases and J dropped 5 bases, with 15 bases sitting between them.

This clone was observed a handful of times. The gene calls are TRBV5-1 and TRBJ1-2, with D maybe TRBD1 (5 bases). V shed 2 bases and J shed 6 bases, with 14 bases lying between them. This CDR3 has 14 amino acids. Looked up from germline, CDR1 is SGHRS and CDR2 is YFSETQ. The CDR3 DNA is TGCGCCAGCAGCTTCAAGGCAGGGCTGGATGGCTACACCTTC. As protein: CASSFKAGLDGYTF.

The chain links TRBV20-1 to TRBJ1-1; D unresolved. V dropped 4 bases and J dropped 6 bases, with 9 bases sitting between them. This CDR3 is 11 amino acids long. Germline V gene lookup returns CDR1 DFQATT and CDR2 SNEGSKA (reference sequence). This CDR3 is CSATYLAEAFF. CDR3 nucleotide sequence: TGCAGTGCTACGTATCTTGCTGAAGCTTTCTTT.

The chain employs TRBV5-8 and TRBJ2-1; the match to TRBD2 covers 8 bases. CDR1 SGHTS and CDR2 YDEGEE come from the germline V gene. This CDR3 has 16 amino acids. The junction had 10 bases not matched to a gene; V was cut back by 0 bases and J by 8 bases. This CDR3 reads CASSLVSGGPEDEQFF. CDR3 nucleotides: TGTGCCAGCAGCTTGGTGTCGGGAGGGCCGGAGGATGAGCAGTTCTTC.

The chain recombines TRBV2 with TRBJ2-1; 12 bases fit TRBD2. CDR3 length equals 15 residues. V shed 6 bases and J 7 bases; nucleotides not matched to a gene: 7. CDR1 is SNHLY and CDR2 is FYNNEI in the germline V gene. Here the CDR3 reads CASRKGLAGSNEQFF. The CDR3 bases are TGTGCCAGCAGGAAAGGACTAGCGGGATCTAATGAGCAGTTCTTC.

In nucleotides, the CDR3 is TGTGCCAGCAGCTTTGGTCAGCGGGAGACTACCGAGCAGTACTTC. This encodes CASSFGQRETTEQYF. The chain has TRBV7-8 and TRBJ2-7, with 8 bases identical to TRBD2. The trim removed 3 bases at V and 6 bases at J, leaving 10 bases unmatched. This CDR3 is built from 15 residues. CDR1 SGHVS and CDR2 FQNEAQ come from the germline V gene.

CDR3 sequence reads: CSTRLSGEGGYYGYTF. In DNA form, the CDR3 reads TGCAGCACCCGCTTATCAGGCGAGGGTGGATACTATGGCTACACCTTC. This chain uses TRBV29-1 with TRBJ1-2; D is unresolved. CDR1 and CDR2 from the germline V gene are SQVTM and ANQGSEA. Trimming stripped 8 bases from V and 3 bases from J, with 25 bases between. CDR3 length equals 16 residues.